The entry below describes one T cell receptor beta chain. The sample belongs to a study of blood T cell repertoires in COVID-19. Assay: immunoSEQ multiplex PCR; the TCRdb copy retains only in-frame clones and omits some. The data contain over 300,000 clones, around 91% of them singletons. The CDR3 has 15 residues. V trimming: 2 bases; J trimming: 3 bases; junction bases outside the gene matches: 2. Germline CDR1 and CDR2: SNHLY and FYNNEI. This TCR derives from a man aged 18-30 years with active or convalescent COVID-19. V gene TRBV2 combines with J gene TRBJ2-3; 10 bases match TRBD1. Material: peripheral blood. The CDR3 loop is CASSELGQGTDTQYF. The CDR3 DNA reads TGTGCCAGCAGTGAATTGGGACAGGGGACAGATACGCAGTATTTT.